The subject of this entry is one T cell receptor beta chain. PCR primers comprised 60 Vbeta and 13 Jbeta primers. Measured with immunoSEQ multiplex PCR; TCRdb has only the in-frame clones, and not every one. The sample consists of about 170,000 clones, about four fifths of them appearing once. This sample is drawn from a study of cytomegalovirus exposure and HLA in healthy donors. This TCR came from a woman in her forties or fifties in good health and CMV-seropositive. Sequenced material: PBMCs.

The CDR3 protein is CATSKDRGQETQYF. CDR3 coding DNA: TGTGCCACCAGCAAGGACAGGGGGCAAGAGACCCAGTACTTC. This chain links TRBV15 with TRBJ2-5; 10 positions match TRBD1. V lost 4 bases, J lost 2 bases, and 1 base stayed unmatched. This CDR3 spans 14 amino acids. Germline lookup yields CDR1 LNHNV and CDR2 YYDKDF (reference sequence).